The entry below describes one TCR beta chain. Its specificity is not known. Cultured CD4+ T cell DNA was sequenced using the Oncomine TCR Beta short-read assay. MiXCR, applied by TCRdb to the PCR reads, yields one record per CDR3 protein. The table lists almost 15,000 distinct CDR3 sequences, about a fifth of them singletons. Treatment: roughly 11-day PBMC culture with coronavirus spike peptide pools or control peptides (ViraFEST assay). These data belong to a study of vaccination and CD4 T cells after COVID-19. Whole-study findings and limits: Spike mono-reactivity was found in 304 of the 307 vaccine-specific clones identified in convalescent patients.

The V and J ends lost 1 base and 7 bases, in that order; junction bases with no gene match: 8. The CDR3 runs to 16 residues. Sequencing was performed on CD4+ T cells from blood, cultured in vitro, taken before SARS-CoV-2 vaccination. The clonotype comes from a human donor who received a COVID-19 vaccine. This chain connects TRBV12-3 or TRBV12-4 to TRBJ2-5; 11 bases are shared with TRBD1. CDR3 sequence reads: CASSLVVGTGGGTQYF. The CDR3 bases are TGTGCCAGCAGTTTAGTTGTGGGGACAGGGGGAGGGACCCAGTACTTC.